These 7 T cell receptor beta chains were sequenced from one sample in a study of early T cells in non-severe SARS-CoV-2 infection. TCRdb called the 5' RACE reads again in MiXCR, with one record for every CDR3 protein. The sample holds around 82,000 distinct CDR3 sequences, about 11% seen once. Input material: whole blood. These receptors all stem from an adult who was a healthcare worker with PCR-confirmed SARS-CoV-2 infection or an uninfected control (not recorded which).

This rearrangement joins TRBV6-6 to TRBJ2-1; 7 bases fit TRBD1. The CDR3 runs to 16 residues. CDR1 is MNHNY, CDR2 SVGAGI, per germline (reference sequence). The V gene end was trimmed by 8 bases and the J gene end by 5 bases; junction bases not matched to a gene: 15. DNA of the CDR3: TGTGCCAGCTGGACAGGCCAAAAGGCCTACGACAATGAGCAGTTCTTC. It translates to CASWTGQKAYDNEQFF.

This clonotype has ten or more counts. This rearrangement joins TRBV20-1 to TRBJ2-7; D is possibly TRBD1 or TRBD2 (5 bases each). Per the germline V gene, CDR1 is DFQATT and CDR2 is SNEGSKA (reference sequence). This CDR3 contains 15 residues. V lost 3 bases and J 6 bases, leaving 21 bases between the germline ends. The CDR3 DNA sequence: TGCAGTGCTAGCCCCTCTGATGTAGGTGGGGGCGAGCAGTACTTC. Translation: CSASPSDVGGGEQYF.

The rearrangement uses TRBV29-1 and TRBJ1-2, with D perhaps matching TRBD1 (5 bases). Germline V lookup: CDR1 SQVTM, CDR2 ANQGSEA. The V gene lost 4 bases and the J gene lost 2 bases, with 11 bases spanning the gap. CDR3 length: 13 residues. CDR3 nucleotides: TGCAGCGTTGGAGGGACGGGAAACTATGGCTACACCTTC. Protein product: CSVGGTGNYGYTF. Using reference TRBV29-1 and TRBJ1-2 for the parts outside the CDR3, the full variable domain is SAVISQKPSRDICQRGTSLTIQCQVDSQVTMMFWYRQQPGQSLTLIATANQGSEATYESGFVIDKFPISRPNLTFSTLTVSNMSPEDSSIYLCSVGGTGNYGYTFGSGTRLTVV.

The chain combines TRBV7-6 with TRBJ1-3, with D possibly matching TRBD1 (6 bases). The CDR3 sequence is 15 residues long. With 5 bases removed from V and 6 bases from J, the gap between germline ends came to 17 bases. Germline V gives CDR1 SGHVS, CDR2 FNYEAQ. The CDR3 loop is CASSRLTGRENTIYF. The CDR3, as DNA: TGTGCCAGCAGCCGCTTGACAGGAAGAGAAAACACCATATATTTT.

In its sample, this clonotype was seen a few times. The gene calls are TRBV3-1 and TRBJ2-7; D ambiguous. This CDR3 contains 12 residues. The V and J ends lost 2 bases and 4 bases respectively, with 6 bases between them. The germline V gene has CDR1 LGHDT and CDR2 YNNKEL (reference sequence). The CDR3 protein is CASSQQSYEQYF. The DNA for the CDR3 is TGTGCCAGCAGCCAACAGAGTTACGAGCAGTACTTC.

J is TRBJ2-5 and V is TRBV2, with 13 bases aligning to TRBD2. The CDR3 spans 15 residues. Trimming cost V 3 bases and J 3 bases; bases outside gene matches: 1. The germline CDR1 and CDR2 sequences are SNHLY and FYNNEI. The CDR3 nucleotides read TGTGCCAGCAGTGACGGGACTAGCGGGAAAGAGACCCAGTACTTC. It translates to CASSDGTSGKETQYF.

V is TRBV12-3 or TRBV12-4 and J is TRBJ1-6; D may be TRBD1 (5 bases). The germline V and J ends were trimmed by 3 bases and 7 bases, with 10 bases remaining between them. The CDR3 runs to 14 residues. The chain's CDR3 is CASSFQGGNSPLHF. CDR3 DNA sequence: TGTGCCAGCAGTTTTCAGGGTGGGAATTCACCCCTCCACTTT.